This T cell receptor beta chain was identified in a study of blood T cell repertoires in COVID-19. Across the study: Samples representing acute and convalescent COVID-19 were sourced from the United States, Italy and Spain. From T cells, B-cell-depleted T cells, or PBMCs came the material, which was cDNA or gDNA.

CDR1 is SGHNT and CDR2 is YYREEE in the germline V gene (reference sequence). V dropped 3 bases and J dropped 6; count of bases not matched to a gene: 2. This CDR3 spans 14 amino acids. Authors' methods: Nucleated cell number was recorded as an estimate derived from reference gene primer amplification. Data came from immunoSEQ multiplex PCR; TCRdb stores just in-frame clones and leaves some out. The DNA gave D and trimming, while V, J and clone size come from that table. The sample records 120,000 to 150,000 clones, over 80% being singletons. The TCR comes from a human donor in a cohort sampled during active COVID-19. The sequenced material came from peripheral blood. The V call is TRBV5-4, the J call TRBJ2-2; 10 positions agree with TRBD1. CDR3 sequence reads: CASSWDRGAGELFF. The CDR3 region has the DNA TGTGCCAGCAGCTGGGACAGGGGAGCCGGGGAGCTGTTTTTT.